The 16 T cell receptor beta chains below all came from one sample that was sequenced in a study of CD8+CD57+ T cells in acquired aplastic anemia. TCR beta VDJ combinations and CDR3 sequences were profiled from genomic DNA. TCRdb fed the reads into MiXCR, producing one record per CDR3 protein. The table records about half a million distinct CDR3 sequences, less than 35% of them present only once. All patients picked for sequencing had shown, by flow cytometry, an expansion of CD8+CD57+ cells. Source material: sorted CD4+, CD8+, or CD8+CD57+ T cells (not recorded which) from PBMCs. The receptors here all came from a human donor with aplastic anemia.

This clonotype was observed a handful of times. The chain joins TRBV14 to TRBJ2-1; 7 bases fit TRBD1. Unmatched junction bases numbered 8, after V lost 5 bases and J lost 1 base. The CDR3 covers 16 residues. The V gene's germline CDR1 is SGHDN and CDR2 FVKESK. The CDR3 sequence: CASSLISGGSYNEQFF. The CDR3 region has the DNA TGTGCCAGCAGCTTGATATCAGGGGGATCCTACAATGAGCAGTTCTTC.

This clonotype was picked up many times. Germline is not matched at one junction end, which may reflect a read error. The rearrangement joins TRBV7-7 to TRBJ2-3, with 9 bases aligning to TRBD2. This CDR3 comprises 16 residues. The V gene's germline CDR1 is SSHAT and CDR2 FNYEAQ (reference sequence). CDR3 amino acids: CASSSAGGLFADTQYF. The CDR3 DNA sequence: TGTGCTAGCAGCTCCGCGGGGGGGCTTTTTGCAGATACGCAGTATTTT.

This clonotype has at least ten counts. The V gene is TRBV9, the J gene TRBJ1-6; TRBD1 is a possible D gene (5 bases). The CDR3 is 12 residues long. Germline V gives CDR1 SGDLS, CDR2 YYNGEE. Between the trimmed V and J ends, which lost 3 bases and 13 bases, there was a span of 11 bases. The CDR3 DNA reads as TGTGCCAGCAGCGGCATGGGGGGTCCCCTCCACTTT. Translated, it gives CASSGMGGPLHF.

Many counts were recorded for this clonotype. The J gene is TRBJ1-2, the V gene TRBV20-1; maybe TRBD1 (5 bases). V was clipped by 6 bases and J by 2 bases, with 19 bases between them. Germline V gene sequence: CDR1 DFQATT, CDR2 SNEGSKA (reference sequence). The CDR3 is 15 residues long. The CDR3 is CSARTGRGGNYGYTF. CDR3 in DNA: TGCAGTGCCCGAACAGGCCGAGGAGGAAACTATGGCTACACCTTC.

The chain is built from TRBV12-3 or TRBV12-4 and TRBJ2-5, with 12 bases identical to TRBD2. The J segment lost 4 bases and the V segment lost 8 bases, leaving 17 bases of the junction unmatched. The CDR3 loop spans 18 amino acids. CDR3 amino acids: CASGLAGGPNQASETQYF. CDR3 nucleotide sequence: TGTGCCAGCGGCCTAGCGGGGGGGCCAAATCAGGCATCAGAGACCCAGTACTTC.

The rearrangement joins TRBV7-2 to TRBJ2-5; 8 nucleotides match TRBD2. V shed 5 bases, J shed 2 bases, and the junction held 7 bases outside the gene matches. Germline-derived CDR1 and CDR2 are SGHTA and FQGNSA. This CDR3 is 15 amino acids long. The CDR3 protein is CASSPSGLVQETQYF. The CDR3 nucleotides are TGTGCCAGCAGCCCCTCGGGACTAGTACAAGAGACCCAGTACTTC.

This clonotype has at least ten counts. The CDR3, as DNA: TGTGCCACCAGTGTCGGGCTAGCTGAATACAATGAGCAGTTCTTC. Amino acid sequence: CATSVGLAEYNEQFF. The rearrangement joins TRBV24-1 to TRBJ2-1; D may be TRBD2 (5 bases). CDR3 size: 15 residues. V was clipped by 5 bases and J by 4 bases, with 14 bases between them. The germline CDR1 and CDR2 sequences are KGHDR and SFDVKD.

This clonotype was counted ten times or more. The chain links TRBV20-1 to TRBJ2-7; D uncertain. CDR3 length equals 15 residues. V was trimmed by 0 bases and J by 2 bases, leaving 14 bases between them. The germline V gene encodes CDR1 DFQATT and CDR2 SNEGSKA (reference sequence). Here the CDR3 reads CSARDYPTPTYEQYF. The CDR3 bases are TGCAGTGCTAGAGATTACCCTACGCCGACCTACGAGCAGTACTTC.

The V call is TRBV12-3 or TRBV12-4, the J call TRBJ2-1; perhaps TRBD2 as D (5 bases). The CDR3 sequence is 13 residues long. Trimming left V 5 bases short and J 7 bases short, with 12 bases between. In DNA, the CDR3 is TGTGCCAGCAGTCCACCAGCGGCAAATGAGCAGTTCTTC. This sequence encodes CASSPPAANEQFF.

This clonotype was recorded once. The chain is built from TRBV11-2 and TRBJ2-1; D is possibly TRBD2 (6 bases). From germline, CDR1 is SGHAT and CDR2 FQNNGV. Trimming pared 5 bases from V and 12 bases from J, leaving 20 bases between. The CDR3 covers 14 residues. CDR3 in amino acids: CASSIGVVVGGQFF. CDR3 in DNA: TGTGCCAGCAGCATAGGCGTGGTCGTGGGGGGGCAGTTCTTC.

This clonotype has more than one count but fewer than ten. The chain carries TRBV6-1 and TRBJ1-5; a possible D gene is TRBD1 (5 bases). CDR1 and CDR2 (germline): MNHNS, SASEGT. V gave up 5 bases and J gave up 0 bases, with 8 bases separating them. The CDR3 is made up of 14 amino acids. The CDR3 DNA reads TGTGCCAGCAGTCAGGGATATAGCAATCAGCCCCAGCATTTT. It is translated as CASSQGYSNQPQHF.

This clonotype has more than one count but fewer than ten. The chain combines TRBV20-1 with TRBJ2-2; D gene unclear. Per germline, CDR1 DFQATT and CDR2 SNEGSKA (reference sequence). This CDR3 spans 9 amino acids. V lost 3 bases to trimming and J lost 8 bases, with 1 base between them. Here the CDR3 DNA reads TGCAGTGCTAGTGGGGAGCTGTTTTTT. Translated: CSASGELFF.

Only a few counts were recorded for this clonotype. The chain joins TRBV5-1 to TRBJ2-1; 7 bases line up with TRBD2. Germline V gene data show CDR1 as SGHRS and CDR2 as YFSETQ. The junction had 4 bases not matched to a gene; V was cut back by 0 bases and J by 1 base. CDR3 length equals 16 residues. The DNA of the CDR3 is TGCGCCAGCAGCTTGGAGGCTAGCGGTTCCTACAATGAGCAGTTCTTC. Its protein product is CASSLEASGSYNEQFF.

The CDR3 sequence: CASSQISGRSAEQYF. CDR3 nucleotides: TGCGCCAGCAGCCAAATTAGCGGGAGATCCGCCGAGCAGTACTTC. The chain is built from TRBV4-1 and TRBJ2-7, with TRBD2 identical over 9 bases. The CDR3 has 15 residues. Trimming took 2 bases from V and 6 from J; bases not matched to a gene: 8. From germline, CDR1 is MGHRA and CDR2 YSYEKL.

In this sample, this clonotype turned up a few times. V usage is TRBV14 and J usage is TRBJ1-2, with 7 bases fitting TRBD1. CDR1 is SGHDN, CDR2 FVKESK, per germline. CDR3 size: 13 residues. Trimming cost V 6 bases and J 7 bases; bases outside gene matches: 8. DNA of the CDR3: TGTGCCAGCAGTTCGACAGGGATGGGTGGCTACACCTTC. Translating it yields CASSSTGMGGYTF.

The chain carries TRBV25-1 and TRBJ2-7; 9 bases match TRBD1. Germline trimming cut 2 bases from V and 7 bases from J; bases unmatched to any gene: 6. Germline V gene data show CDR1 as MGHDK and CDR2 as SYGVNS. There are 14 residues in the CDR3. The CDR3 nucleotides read TGTGCCAGCAGTGAACCGGGACAGGGTAGTGAGCAGTACTTC. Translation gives CASSEPGQGSEQYF.